This T cell receptor (beta chain) was profiled in a study of CD8 T cells in Susac syndrome. TCR beta from blood CD8+ and CD4+ T cells was sequenced. TEMRA cells were enriched by FACS, while CD8+ and CD4+ T cells were obtained through a negative isolation that was performed magnetically. Germline V gene sequence: CDR1 MGHRA, CDR2 YSYEKL. Trimming shortened V by 1 base and J by 3 bases, and 11 bases separated the two germline ends. This CDR3 is 15 amino acids long. RNA, at roughly 0.45 to 1 ug, was reverse transcribed with random hexamers. TCRdb independently ran MiXCR on the immunoSEQ multiplex PCR reads; one entry per CDR3 protein. This table has fewer than 100,000 distinct CDR3 sequences, around nine tenths appearing once.

The clonotype originates from a human donor with multiple sclerosis. Sequences were obtained from CD8+ T cells from PBMCs. The genes are TRBV4-1 and TRBJ2-3; D is undetermined. The DNA for the CDR3 is TGCGCCAGCAGCCAAGTGGAAGCAGCTACAGATACGCAGTATTTT. Residues: CASSQVEAATDTQYF.